Each of the 15 T cell receptor beta chains below was sequenced from the same sample in a study of molecular identifiers for immune sequencing clone quantification. TCRdb re-analysed the PCR reads in MiXCR, keeping a single row per CDR3 protein. The data contain 460,000 or so distinct CDR3 sequences, about a fifth of them seen just once; the ten biggest clones take up 0.7% to 0.95%. What was sequenced was naive CD8+ T cells from blood, with Jurkat cell RNA spiked in. Subset given: FACS-sorted CD8+CD4-CCR7+CD45RA+ naive T cells. The receptor set was obtained from a human donor in good health. Some libraries in this study had Jurkat cell RNA spiked in.

On this clonotype itself: A read error is possible here, since a much larger clone lies one base away. The rearrangement joins TRBV7-9 to TRBJ2-7, with 11 bases that match TRBD2. CDR1 is SEHNR, CDR2 FQNEAQ, per germline (reference sequence). V gave up 11 bases and J gave up 4 bases; unmatched junction bases: 13. The CDR3 has 15 amino acids. CDR3 bases: TGTGCCGGCGGAGCTAGCGGGGGGTCCGGGTACGAGCAGTACTTC. Translation gives CAGGASGGSGYEQYF.

Worth noting for this clonotype: A junction boundary mismatches the germline segment, possibly from a read error. The chain joins TRBV11-2 to TRBJ2-6; 10 bases line up with TRBD1. This CDR3 is 16 amino acids long. Germline V CDR1 and CDR2: SGHAT, FQNNGV. DNA for the CDR3: TGTGTCAGCAGTTCGACAGGGGGCACTGGGGCCAACGTCCTGACTTTC. Translating it yields CVSSSTGGTGANVLTF.

This rearrangement joins TRBV3-1 to TRBJ2-3; 11 nucleotides agree with TRBD2. Germline V gene lookup returns CDR1 LGHDT and CDR2 YNNKEL (reference sequence). The V and J ends lost 6 bases and 2 bases, in that order; junction bases with no gene match: 7. This CDR3 region has 16 residues. The CDR3 reads CASRPGLADPTDTQYF. Here the CDR3 DNA reads TGTGCCAGCAGACCGGGACTAGCGGACCCCACAGATACGCAGTATTTT.

The J gene is TRBJ2-3, the V gene TRBV7-9; the D gene could be TRBD1 or TRBD2 (5 bases each). Germline V CDR1 and CDR2: SEHNR, FQNEAQ (reference sequence). The CDR3 is 17 amino acids. Trimming pared 10 bases from V and 1 base from J, leaving 24 bases between. The CDR3, as DNA: TGTGCCACCTCGGGCAGGGTAGAGGGCGAGGGCACAGATACGCAGTATTTT. This translates into CATSGRVEGEGTDTQYF.

This clonotype was recorded at least ten times. V usage is TRBV2 and J usage is TRBJ2-3; tentative D call: TRBD1 (5 bases). The V gene's germline CDR1 is SNHLY and CDR2 FYNNEI. Trimming took 3 bases from V and 4 from J, leaving 5 bases between them. The CDR3 runs 12 residues. The CDR3: CASSEGPDTQYF. CDR3 sequence (DNA): TGTGCCAGCAGTGAGGGGCCAGATACGCAGTATTTT. Full variable domain (outside the CDR3, taken from reference TRBV2 and TRBJ2-3): EPEVTQTPSHQVTQMGQEVILRCVPISNHLYFYWYRQILGQKVEFLVSFYNNEISEKSEIFDDQFSVERPDGSNFTLKIRSTKLEDSAMYFCASSEGPDTQYFGPGTRLTVL.

This chain connects TRBV6-2 or TRBV6-3 to TRBJ2-7; D is perhaps TRBD2 (5 bases). Germline CDR1 and CDR2: MNHEY and SVGEGT. The CDR3 covers 13 residues. V was trimmed by 2 bases and J by 6 bases, leaving 11 bases between them. The DNA for the CDR3 is TGTGCCAGCAGTTACGGGCAGAGGGTCGAGCAGTACTTC. This sequence encodes CASSYGQRVEQYF.

In this sample, this clonotype turned up many times. The chain joins TRBV4-1 to TRBJ1-6, with 7 bases fitting TRBD1. Trimming cost V 5 bases and J 5 bases; bases outside gene matches: 6. The CDR3 consists of 15 residues. Germline values: CDR1 MGHRA, CDR2 YSYEKL. Here the CDR3 DNA reads TGCGCCAGCAGCACGCGGACAGGAGATAATTCACCCCTCCACTTT. Residues: CASSTRTGDNSPLHF.

This clonotype occurred many times. The chain has TRBV7-9 and TRBJ1-1; 7 bases are a match to TRBD1. The CDR3 runs to 15 residues. Germline assignment: CDR1 SEHNR and CDR2 FQNEAQ (reference sequence). V was pared by 5 bases and J by 4 bases, with 10 bases of the junction left unmatched. CDR3 DNA sequence: TGTGCCAGCAGCAGTTGGGACAGTCAGCGCACTGAAGCTTTCTTT. This codes for CASSSWDSQRTEAFF.

The chain uses TRBV9 and TRBJ2-2, with D perhaps matching TRBD2 (6 bases). CDR1 and CDR2 (germline): SGDLS, YYNGEE. The CDR3 consists of 16 residues. The germline V and J ends were trimmed by 0 bases and 5 bases, with 14 bases remaining between them. Here the CDR3 DNA reads TGTGCCAGCAGCGTAGTGGGGGGAGCCGGGACCGGGGAGCTGTTTTTT. Protein: CASSVVGGAGTGELFF. The full variable domain, completed using reference TRBV9 and TRBJ2-2, is DSGVTQTPKHLITATGQRVTLRCSPRSGDLSVYWYQQSLDQGLQFLIQYYNGEERAKGNILERFSAQQFPDLHSELNLSSLELGDSALYFCASSVVGGAGTGELFFGEGSRLTVL.

This clonotype occurred once. The chain recombines TRBV12-3 or TRBV12-4 with TRBJ2-2; weak D call: TRBD2 (6 bases). Trimming took 0 bases from V and 1 from J, leaving 12 bases between them. The CDR3 runs to 17 residues. The CDR3 loop is CASSLAGERVNTGELFF. The CDR3 DNA reads as TGTGCCAGCAGTTTAGCCGGGGAGCGGGTGAACACCGGGGAGCTGTTTTTT.

This chain joins TRBV11-2 and TRBJ1-4; TRBD1 matches at 12 bases. CDR3 length equals 17 residues. CDR1 is SGHAT and CDR2 is FQNNGV in the germline V gene. V lost 3 bases and J lost 6; bases outside the gene matches: 8. The CDR3 coding sequence is TGTGCCAGCAGCTTGACCGGGACAGGGGGCACGGATGAAAAACTGTTTTTT. It is translated as CASSLTGTGGTDEKLFF. Combining the CDR3 with reference TRBV11-2 and TRBJ1-4 gives the whole variable domain EAGVAQSPRYKIIEKRQSVAFWCNPISGHATLYWYQQILGQGPKLLIQFQNNGVVDDSQLPKDRFSAERLKGVDSTLKIQPAKLEDSAVYLCASSLTGTGGTDEKLFFGSGTQLSVL.

This clonotype came up many times. V gene TRBV5-1 combines with J gene TRBJ1-1; 9 nucleotides line up with TRBD1. With V trimmed by 1 base and J by 3 bases, 7 bases remained unmatched. Germline values: CDR1 SGHRS, CDR2 YFSETQ. This CDR3 has 16 residues. DNA for the CDR3: TGCGCCAGCAGCTTGAGCACAGGGGGCCCATACACTGAAGCTTTCTTT. This gives the protein CASSLSTGGPYTEAFF.

This clonotype showed up many times. The rearrangement uses TRBV27 and TRBJ1-1; the match to TRBD1 covers 7 bases. The CDR3 length is 15 residues. Germline trimming cut 5 bases from V and 11 bases from J; bases unmatched to any gene: 17. Germline V lookup: CDR1 MNHEY, CDR2 SMNVEV (reference sequence). The CDR3 bases are TGTGCCAGCAGTCTAGGAGCAGGGGGGGCTGTGGAGGCTTTCTTT. Its protein product is CASSLGAGGAVEAFF.

In this sample, this clonotype turned up many times. The V and J genes are TRBV3-1 and TRBJ2-1; unclear D gene. The CDR3 length is 16 residues. CDR1 is LGHDT and CDR2 is YNNKEL in the germline V gene (reference sequence). The V gene lost 0 bases and the J gene lost 4 bases, with 13 bases spanning the gap. CDR3 residues: CASSQDPDPDYNEQFF. The DNA for the CDR3 is TGTGCCAGCAGCCAAGACCCTGACCCCGATTACAATGAGCAGTTCTTC.

This clonotype was seen ten or more times. This chain's CDR3 is CASSVSPSYEQYF. CDR3 DNA: TGTGCCAGCAGCGTTTCCCCTAGCTACGAGCAGTACTTC. V and J are TRBV9 and TRBJ2-7, with D unclear. Germline CDR1 is SGDLS and CDR2 is YYNGEE. Trimming took off 2 bases at V and 3 bases at J, with 9 bases between the two ends. This CDR3 contains 13 residues.